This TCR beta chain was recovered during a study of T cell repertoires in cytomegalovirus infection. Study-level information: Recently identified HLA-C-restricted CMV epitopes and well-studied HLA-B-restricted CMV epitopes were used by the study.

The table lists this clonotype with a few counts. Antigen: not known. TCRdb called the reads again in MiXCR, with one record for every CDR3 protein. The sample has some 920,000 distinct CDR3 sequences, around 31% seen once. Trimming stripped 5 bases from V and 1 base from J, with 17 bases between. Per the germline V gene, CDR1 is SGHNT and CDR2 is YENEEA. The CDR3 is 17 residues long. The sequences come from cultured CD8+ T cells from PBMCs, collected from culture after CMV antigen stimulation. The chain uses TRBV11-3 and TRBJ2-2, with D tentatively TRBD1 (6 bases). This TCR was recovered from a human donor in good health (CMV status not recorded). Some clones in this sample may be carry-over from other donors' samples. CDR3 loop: CASSLPRQDGNTGELFF. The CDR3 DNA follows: TGTGCCAGCAGCCTTCCCCGACAGGACGGGAACACCGGGGAGCTGTTTTTT.